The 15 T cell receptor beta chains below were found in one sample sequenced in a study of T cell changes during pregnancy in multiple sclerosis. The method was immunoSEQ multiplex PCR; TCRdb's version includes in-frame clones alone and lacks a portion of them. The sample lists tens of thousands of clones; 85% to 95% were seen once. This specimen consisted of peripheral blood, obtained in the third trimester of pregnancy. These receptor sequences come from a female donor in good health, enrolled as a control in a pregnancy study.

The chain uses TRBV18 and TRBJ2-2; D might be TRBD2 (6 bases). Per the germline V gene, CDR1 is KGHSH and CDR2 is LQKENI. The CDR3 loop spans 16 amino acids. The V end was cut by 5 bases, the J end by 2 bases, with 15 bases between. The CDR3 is CASSFSVEGNTGELFF. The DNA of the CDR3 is TGTGCCAGCTCATTTTCCGTGGAGGGTAACACCGGGGAGCTGTTTTTT.

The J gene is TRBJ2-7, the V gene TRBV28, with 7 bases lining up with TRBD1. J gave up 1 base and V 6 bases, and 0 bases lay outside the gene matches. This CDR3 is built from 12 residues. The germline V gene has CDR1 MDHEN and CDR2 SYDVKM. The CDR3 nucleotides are TGTGCCAGCAGGGGACAGTCCTACGAGCAGTACTTC. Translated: CASRGQSYEQYF.

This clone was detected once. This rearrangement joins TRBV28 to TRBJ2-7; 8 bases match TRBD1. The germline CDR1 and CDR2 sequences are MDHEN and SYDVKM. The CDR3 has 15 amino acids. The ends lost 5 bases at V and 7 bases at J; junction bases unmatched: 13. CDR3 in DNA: TGTGCCAGCAGTCCCGCCGGGACAGGAACTGGTGAGCAGTACTTC. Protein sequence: CASSPAGTGTGEQYF. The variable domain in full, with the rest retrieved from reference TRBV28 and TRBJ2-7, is DVKVTQSSRYLVKRTGEKVFLECVQDMDHENMFWYRQDPGLGLRLIYFSYDVKMKEKGDIPEGYSVSREKKERFSLILESASTNQTSMYLCASSPAGTGTGEQYFGPGTRLTVT.

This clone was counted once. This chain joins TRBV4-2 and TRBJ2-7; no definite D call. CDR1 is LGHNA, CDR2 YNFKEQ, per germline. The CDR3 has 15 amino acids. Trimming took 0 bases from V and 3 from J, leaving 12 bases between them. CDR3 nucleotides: TGTGCCAGCAGCCAAGAAGCCGTCAGGAACTACGAGCAGTACTTC. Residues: CASSQEAVRNYEQYF.

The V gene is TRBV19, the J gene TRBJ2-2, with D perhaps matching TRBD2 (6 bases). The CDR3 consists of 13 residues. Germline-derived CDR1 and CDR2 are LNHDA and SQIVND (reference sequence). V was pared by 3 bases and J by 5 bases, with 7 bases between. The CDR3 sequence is CASSIRGTGELFF. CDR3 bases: TGTGCCAGTAGTATCCGGGGGACCGGGGAGCTGTTTTTT. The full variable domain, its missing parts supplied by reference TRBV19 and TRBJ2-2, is DGGITQSPKYLFRKEGQNVTLSCEQNLNHDAMYWYRQDPGQGLRLIYYSQIVNDFQKGDIAEGYSVSREKKESFPLTVTSAQKNPTAFYLCASSIRGTGELFFGEGSRLTVL.

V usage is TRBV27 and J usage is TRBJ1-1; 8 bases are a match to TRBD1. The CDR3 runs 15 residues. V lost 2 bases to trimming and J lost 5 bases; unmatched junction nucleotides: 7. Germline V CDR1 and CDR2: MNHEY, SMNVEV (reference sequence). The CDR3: CASSLVGTGETEAFF. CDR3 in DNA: TGTGCCAGCAGTTTAGTAGGGACAGGTGAAACTGAAGCTTTCTTT.

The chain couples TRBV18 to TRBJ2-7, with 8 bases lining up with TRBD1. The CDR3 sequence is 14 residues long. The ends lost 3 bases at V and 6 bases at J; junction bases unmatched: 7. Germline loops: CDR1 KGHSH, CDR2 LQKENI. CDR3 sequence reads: CASSPDRADPEQYF. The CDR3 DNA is TGTGCCAGCTCACCGGACAGGGCAGATCCCGAGCAGTACTTC.

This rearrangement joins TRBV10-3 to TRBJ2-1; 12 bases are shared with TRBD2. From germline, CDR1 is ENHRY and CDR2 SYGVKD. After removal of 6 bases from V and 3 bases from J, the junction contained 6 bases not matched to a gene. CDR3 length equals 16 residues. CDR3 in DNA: TGTGCCATCAGCCTGACTAGCGGGAGAGACTACAATGAGCAGTTCTTC. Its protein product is CAISLTSGRDYNEQFF.

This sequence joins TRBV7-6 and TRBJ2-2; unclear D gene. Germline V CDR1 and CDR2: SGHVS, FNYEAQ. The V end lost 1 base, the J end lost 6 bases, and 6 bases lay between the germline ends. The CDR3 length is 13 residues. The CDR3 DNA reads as TGTGCCAGCAGCTTAGTAGGAGCCGGGGAGCTGTTTTTT. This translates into CASSLVGAGELFF.

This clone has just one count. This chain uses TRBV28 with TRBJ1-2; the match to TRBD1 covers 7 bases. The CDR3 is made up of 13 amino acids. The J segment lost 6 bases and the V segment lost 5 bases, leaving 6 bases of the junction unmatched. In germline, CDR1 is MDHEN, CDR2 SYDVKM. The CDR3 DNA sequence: TGTGCCAGCAGTCTATCCGACAGGGATGGCTACACCTTC. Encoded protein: CASSLSDRDGYTF.

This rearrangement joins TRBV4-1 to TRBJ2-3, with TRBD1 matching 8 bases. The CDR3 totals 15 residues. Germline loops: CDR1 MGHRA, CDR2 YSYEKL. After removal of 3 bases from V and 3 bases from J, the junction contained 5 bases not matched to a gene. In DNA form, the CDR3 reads TGCGCCAGCAGCCATATGGACAGGGCAACAGATACGCAGTATTTT. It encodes CASSHMDRATDTQYF.

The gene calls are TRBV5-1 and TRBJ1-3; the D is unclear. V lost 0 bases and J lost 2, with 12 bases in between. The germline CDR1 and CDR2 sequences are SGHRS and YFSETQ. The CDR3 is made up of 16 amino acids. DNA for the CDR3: TGCGCCAGCAGCTTGGACCTGAGTGGAGCTGGAAACACCATATATTTT. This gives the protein CASSLDLSGAGNTIYF.

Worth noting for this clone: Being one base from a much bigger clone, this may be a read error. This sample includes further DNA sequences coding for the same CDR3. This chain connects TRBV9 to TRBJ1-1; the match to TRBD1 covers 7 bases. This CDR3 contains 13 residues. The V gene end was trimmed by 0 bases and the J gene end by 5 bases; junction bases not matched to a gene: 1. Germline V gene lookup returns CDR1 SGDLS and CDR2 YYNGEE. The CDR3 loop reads CASSVGGQTEAFF. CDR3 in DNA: TGTGCCAGCAGCGTAGGGGGACAGACTGAAGCTTTCTTT.

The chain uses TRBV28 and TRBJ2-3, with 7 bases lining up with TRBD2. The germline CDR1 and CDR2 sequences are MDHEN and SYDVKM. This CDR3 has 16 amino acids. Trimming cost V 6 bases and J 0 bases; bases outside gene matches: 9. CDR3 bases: TGTGCCAGCAGCGTTTGGGGGGGGAAAAGCACAGATACGCAGTATTTT. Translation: CASSVWGGKSTDTQYF.

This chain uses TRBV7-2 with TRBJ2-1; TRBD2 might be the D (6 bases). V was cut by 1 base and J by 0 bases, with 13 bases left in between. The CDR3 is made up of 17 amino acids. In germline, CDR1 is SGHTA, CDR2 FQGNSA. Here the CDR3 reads CASSLGEEVSSYNEQFF. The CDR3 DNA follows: TGTGCCAGCAGCTTAGGGGAGGAGGTCAGCTCCTACAATGAGCAGTTCTTC.